The sequence of this T cell receptor (beta chain) was determined in a study of beta chain features in type 1 diabetes (dated by TCRdb to the late 2010s). In terms of the full investigation: Mean age, gender distribution, total cell number and subset yield did not differ between patients and healthy donors. In the study, TCRB repertoires of sorted circulating CD4+ T cell subsets from recently diagnosed type 1 diabetes patients were compared with those of matched healthy donors. Across all samples, 90 million to 130 million sorted cells were examined, and cell number per subset correlated strongly with RNA yield. Regulatory and stem cell-like memory subsets were obtained from only 8 patients and about eight healthy donors, while naive and central memory subsets were obtained from all 28 donors. What the work shows at the level of the full study, not this receptor alone: In all four CD4+ subsets, TCRB CDR3 length was moderately but significantly shorter in type 1 diabetes patients. Naive, central memory and regulatory TCRB repertoires appeared to be more similar among patients than among healthy donors. Patients with type 1 diabetes made fewer insertions and deleted more nucleotides at VDJ recombination sites, implying thymic rearrangement abnormalities. Because small numbers of individuals were included in the HLA sub-analyses, any influence of HLA type on TCRB rearrangement was left unresolved. PCR may preferentially amplify shorter templates, but because patient and control samples were amplified and corrected together, any resulting skew would affect both groups equally. Because cDNA was sequenced instead of genomic DNA, highly expressing activated cells could be over-represented, though the groups showed no difference in activation or CD3 levels.

The entire amount of isolated RNA was reverse transcribed using the High Capacity cDNA Reverse Transcription Kit, so the sequenced TCRB transcripts were expressed ones. Deep immunoSEQ sequencing was performed on naive, central memory and regulatory T cell samples, with an average of roughly 3.5 million total reads per sample. Sorted cells were lysed in RLT buffer, and RNA was extracted using DNase-treated RNeasy Micro or Mini kits according to cell number. Each cell subset was processed separately to prevent cross-contamination, with patient and healthy donor samples processed together. The immunoSEQ multiplex PCR was used to amplify TCRB sequences from cDNA, yielding 87-bp fragments that span the CDR3 region. Amplicons were sequenced on the Illumina HiSeq platform. The published analysis was carried out like this. PCR bias was computationally corrected using synthetic template baselines, reads within Hamming distance 2 were collapsed, and singletons that could not be merged were discarded. By aligning reads against IMGT, V, D and J genes, CDR3 length, and insertions or deletions at six rearrangement sites were assigned. Within each subset, clonotype counts were normalized to sorted cell number, and only after that were true diversity and Gini coefficients computed with the tcR R package. Repertoire sharing was quantified using the overlap coefficient calculated on TCRB nucleotide sequences. Out-of-frame TCRB sequences from naive cells were analyzed to stand in for the pre-selection repertoire. As stored in TCRdb, this immuneACCESS dataset retains in-frame rearrangements with V and J assigned. A fraction of the clones does not appear; measured against another copy, unresolved V genes explain less than half of the discrepancy, and the remainder lacks a known reason. V and J calls and clone size are as listed in that table; D and trimming were resolved from the DNA. In this sample the table shows a few hundred thousand clones, about 15% of which occur a single time. Of the sample, under 0.02% is held by the ten largest clones.

Each donor gave one peripheral blood draw, about 110 mL on average, collected into heparinised tubes. Using a panel that included CD45RO, CCR7, CD25, CD127, CD95 and CD27, naive, central memory, regulatory and stem cell-like memory CD4+ T cells were sorted on a BD FACSAria II. Every sorted population had a purity above 95%. PBMCs were separated immediately by Lymphoprep density gradient centrifugation and were stained directly, without being cultured. Samples were stained and sorted in pairs, with one healthy donor and one patient per experiment, so that batch effects were minimized. Details on this clone: Its target antigen remains unknown. No quality values exist for individual bases; no much larger clone is one base distant. In the same sample, other DNA sequences code for this CDR3.

The sequenced sample was naive CD4+ T cells from blood. In light of the paper, this sample's cell subset or site label describes: true naive CD4+ T cells. The origin of this receptor is a young woman in good health.

The nucleotide sequence is TGCGCCAGCAGCTTATCAGGGAACTATGGCTACACCTTC. Its protein reads: CASSLSGNYGYTF. The sequence is built from TRBV5-1 and TRBJ1-2; the D segment could be TRBD1, given 5 matching bases. Trimming at the junction amounts to 2 bases on V and 2 bases on J, and the germline ends lie 7 bases apart. CDR1 and CDR2, per the germline V gene, are SGHRS and YFSETQ. From cysteine to phenylalanine, the CDR3 is 13 amino acids long. Kept here is only the CDR3 DNA, which spans 39 bases and is read in frame from base 1.